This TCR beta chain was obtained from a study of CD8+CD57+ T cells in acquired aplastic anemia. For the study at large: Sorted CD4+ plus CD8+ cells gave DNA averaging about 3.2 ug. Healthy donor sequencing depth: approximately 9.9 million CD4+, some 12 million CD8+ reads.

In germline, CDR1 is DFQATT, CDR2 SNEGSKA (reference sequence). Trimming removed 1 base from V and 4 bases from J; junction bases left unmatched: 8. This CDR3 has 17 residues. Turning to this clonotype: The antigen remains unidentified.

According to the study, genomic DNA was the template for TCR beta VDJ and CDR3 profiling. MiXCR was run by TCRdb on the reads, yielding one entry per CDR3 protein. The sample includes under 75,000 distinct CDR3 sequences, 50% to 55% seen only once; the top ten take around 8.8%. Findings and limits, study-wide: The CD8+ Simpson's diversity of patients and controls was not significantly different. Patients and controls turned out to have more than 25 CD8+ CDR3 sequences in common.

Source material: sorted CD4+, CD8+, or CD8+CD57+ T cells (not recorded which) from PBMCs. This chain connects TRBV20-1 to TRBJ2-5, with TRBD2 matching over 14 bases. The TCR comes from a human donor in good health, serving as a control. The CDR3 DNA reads TGCAGTGCTAGAGGGACCGGGACTAGCGGGGGAACAGAGACCCAGTACTTC. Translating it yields CSARGTGTSGGTETQYF.